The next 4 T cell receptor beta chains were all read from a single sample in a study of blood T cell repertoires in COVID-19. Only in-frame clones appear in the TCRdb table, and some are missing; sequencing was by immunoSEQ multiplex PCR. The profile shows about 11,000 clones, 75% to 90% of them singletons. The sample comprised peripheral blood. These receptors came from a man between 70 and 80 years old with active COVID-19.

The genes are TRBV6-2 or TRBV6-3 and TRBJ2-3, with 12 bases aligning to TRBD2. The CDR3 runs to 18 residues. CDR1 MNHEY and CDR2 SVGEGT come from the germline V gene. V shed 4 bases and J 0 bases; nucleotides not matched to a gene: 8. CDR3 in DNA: TGTGCCAGCAGTTCCCGCCGACTAGCGGGGGTTAGCACAGATACGCAGTATTTT. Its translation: CASSSRRLAGVSTDTQYF.

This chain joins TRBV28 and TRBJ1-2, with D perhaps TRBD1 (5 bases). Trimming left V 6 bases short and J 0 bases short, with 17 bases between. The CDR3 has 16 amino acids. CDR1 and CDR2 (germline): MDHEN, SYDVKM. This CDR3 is CASSPGGGTSNYGYTF. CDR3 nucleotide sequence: TGTGCCAGCAGCCCCGGGGGGGGGACCTCTAACTATGGCTACACCTTC.

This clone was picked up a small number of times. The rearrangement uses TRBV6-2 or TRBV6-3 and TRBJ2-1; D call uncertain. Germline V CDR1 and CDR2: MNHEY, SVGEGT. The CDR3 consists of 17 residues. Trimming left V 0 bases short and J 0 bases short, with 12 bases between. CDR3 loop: CASSYSRSLGSYNEQFF. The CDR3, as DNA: TGTGCCAGCAGTTACTCGAGGAGCCTGGGCTCCTACAATGAGCAGTTCTTC.

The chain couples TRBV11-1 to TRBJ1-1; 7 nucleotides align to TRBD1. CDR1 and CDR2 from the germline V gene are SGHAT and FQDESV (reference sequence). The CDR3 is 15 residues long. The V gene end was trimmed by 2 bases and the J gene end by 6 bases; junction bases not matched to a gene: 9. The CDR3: CASSLSIDRDAEAFF. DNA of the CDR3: TGTGCCAGCAGCTTATCTATTGACAGGGACGCTGAAGCTTTCTTT.